These 30 T cell receptor beta chains originate from one sample sequenced in a study of siplizumab effects on memory and regulatory T cells. Assay: immunoSEQ multiplex PCR; the TCRdb copy retains only in-frame clones and omits some. Counted here are about 100,000 clones, about 90% occurring once; the ten biggest clones make up around 12%. Sequenced sample: non-Treg CD4+ T cells sorted from blood. These receptors originate from a human donor in good health.

The V call is TRBV7-2, the J call TRBJ1-2; 8 bases line up with TRBD1. Germline V gene lookup returns CDR1 SGHTA and CDR2 FQGNSA. CDR3 length equals 16 residues. V lost 5 bases, J lost 1 base, and 9 bases stayed unmatched. The CDR3 spells CASSLFFDRGNYGYTF. Written as DNA, the CDR3 is TGTGCCAGCAGCCTCTTCTTTGACAGGGGTAACTATGGCTACACCTTC.

The genes are TRBV4-3 and TRBJ2-2; D is unclear. The germline gives CDR1 LGHNA, CDR2 YSLEER. There are 14 residues in the CDR3. Trimming took 0 bases from V and 4 from J, leaving 6 bases between them. The CDR3 loop is CASSQEPGTGELFF. In nucleotides, the CDR3 is TGCGCCAGCAGCCAAGAACCGGGCACCGGGGAGCTGTTTTTT.

V is TRBV7-2 and J is TRBJ1-2; D possibly corresponds to TRBD1 (6 bases). The ends were cut back, 5 bases at V and 5 bases at J, with 18 bases in the middle. This CDR3 is built from 15 residues. From germline, CDR1 is SGHTA and CDR2 FQGNSA. The CDR3 sequence is CASSNRVGAGYGYTF. CDR3 nucleotide sequence: TGTGCCAGCAGCAACAGGGTTGGGGCGGGTTATGGCTACACCTTC.

This chain joins TRBV28 and TRBJ2-7, with D unclear. The germline V and J ends were trimmed by 5 bases and 3 bases, with 11 bases remaining between them. CDR3 length: 13 amino acids. Germline loops: CDR1 MDHEN, CDR2 SYDVKM. In DNA form, the CDR3 reads TGTGCCAGCAGTCCAACGATGATCTACGAGCAGTACTTC. Amino acid sequence: CASSPTMIYEQYF.

The chain is built from TRBV18 and TRBJ1-5; D gene uncertain. Trimming stripped 5 bases from V and 2 bases from J, with 7 bases between. Germline V gene data show CDR1 as KGHSH and CDR2 as LQKENI. This CDR3 spans 13 amino acids. The CDR3 region is CASSIMGNQPQHF. The CDR3 DNA reads TGTGCCAGCTCAATAATGGGCAATCAGCCCCAGCATTTT.

The J gene is TRBJ2-5, the V gene TRBV29-1, with D unclear. V was pared by 6 bases and J by 0 bases, with 11 bases between. This CDR3 region has 13 residues. Germline assignment: CDR1 SQVTM and CDR2 ANQGSEA. DNA of the CDR3: TGCAGCGTCGTCTACCCAAACCAAGAGACCCAGTACTTC. Translation: CSVVYPNQETQYF.

The V and J genes are TRBV11-3 and TRBJ2-7; TRBD1 is a possible D gene (5 bases). Germline V gene data show CDR1 as SGHNT and CDR2 as YENEEA. Trimming removed 1 base from V and 0 bases from J, with 7 bases in between. The CDR3 is 14 amino acids. The DNA of the CDR3 is TGTGCCAGCAGCTTAGGACAGAACTCCTACGAGCAGTACTTC. Encoded protein: CASSLGQNSYEQYF.

CDR3 region: CAWSQGARAQHF. For the CDR3, the DNA is TGTGCCTGGAGTCAGGGGGCTAGGGCCCAGCATTTT. V is TRBV30 and J is TRBJ1-5; TRBD1 matches at 8 bases. The CDR3 totals 12 residues. V gave up 2 bases and J gave up 11 bases; unmatched junction bases: 5. CDR1 and CDR2 (germline): GTSNPN, SVGIG (reference sequence). The full variable domain, in which reference TRBV30 and TRBJ1-5 provide the parts outside the CDR3, is SQTIHQWPATLVQPVGSPLSLECTVEGTSNPNLYWYRQAAGRGLQLLFYSVGIGQISSEVPQNLSASRPQDRQFILSSKKLLLSDSGFYLCAWSQGARAQHFGDGTRLSIL.

The chain uses TRBV30 and TRBJ2-7; D gene uncertain. This CDR3 has 12 residues. Looked up from germline, CDR1 is GTSNPN and CDR2 is SVGIG (reference sequence). With 1 base removed from V and 6 bases from J, the gap between germline ends came to 10 bases. CDR3: CAWSGLRGEQYF. DNA of the CDR3: TGTGCCTGGAGTGGTCTGAGAGGCGAGCAGTACTTC.

The V and J genes are TRBV11-2 and TRBJ1-2; tentative D call: TRBD1 (6 bases). Trimming took off 1 base at V and 4 bases at J, with 13 bases between the two ends. Germline assignment: CDR1 SGHAT and CDR2 FQNNGV. The CDR3 extends over 15 amino acids. The CDR3 nucleotides read TGTGCCAGCAGCTTAGTCCACACAGGGACCTATGGCTACACCTTC. It specifies CASSLVHTGTYGYTF.

V is TRBV15 and J is TRBJ1-2; D gene uncertain. Germline values: CDR1 LNHNV, CDR2 YYDKDF (reference sequence). V shed 4 bases and J shed 2 bases, with 8 bases lying between them. The CDR3 runs to 13 residues. CDR3 region: CATSKQRNYGYTF. Here the CDR3 DNA reads TGTGCCACCAGCAAACAAAGGAACTATGGCTACACCTTC.

V gene TRBV7-3 combines with J gene TRBJ2-1; D unresolved. Germline V lookup: CDR1 SGHTA, CDR2 FQGTGA. The V gene lost 2 bases and the J gene lost 3 bases, with 8 bases spanning the gap. The length of the CDR3 is 14 residues. The CDR3: CASSLSMDYNEQFF. The CDR3, as DNA: TGTGCCAGCAGCTTATCTATGGACTACAATGAGCAGTTCTTC. Variable domain in full (rest from reference TRBV7-3 and TRBJ2-1): GAGVSQTPSNKVTEKGKYVELRCDPISGHTALYWYRQSLGQGPEFLIYFQGTGAADDSGLPNDRFFAVRPEGSVSTLKIQRTERGDSAVYLCASSLSMDYNEQFFGPGTRLTVL.

The chain joins TRBV10-1 to TRBJ2-7, with D possibly being TRBD2 (5 bases). The CDR3 is 12 amino acids. Trimming left V 2 bases short and J 6 bases short, with 8 bases between. Germline values: CDR1 WNHNN, CDR2 SYGVQD (reference sequence). CDR3: CASSEVRGEQYF. The CDR3 nucleotides read TGCGCCAGCAGTGAGGTTCGGGGCGAGCAGTACTTC.

The chain is built from TRBV9 and TRBJ2-1; D perhaps matches TRBD2 (6 bases). CDR3 length: 15 residues. Trimming took off 4 bases at V and 4 bases at J, with 15 bases between the two ends. Looked up from germline, CDR1 is SGDLS and CDR2 is YYNGEE. CDR3 DNA sequence: TGTGCCAGCAGCCGCACCGGGAGCAGTTACAATGAGCAGTTCTTC. This sequence encodes CASSRTGSSYNEQFF.

This chain uses TRBV30 with TRBJ2-3; perhaps TRBD2 as D (5 bases). V lost 0 bases and J 6 bases, leaving 10 bases between the germline ends. CDR3 length equals 13 residues. Looked up from germline, CDR1 is GTSNPN and CDR2 is SVGIG (reference sequence). CDR3 residues: CAWSVLGEDTQYF. CDR3 coding DNA: TGTGCCTGGAGTGTACTCGGGGAGGATACGCAGTATTTT.

The V call is TRBV30, the J call TRBJ2-5, with 16 bases identical to TRBD2. Looked up from germline, CDR1 is GTSNPN and CDR2 is SVGIG (reference sequence). This CDR3 has 17 amino acids. J lost 9 bases, V lost 2 bases, and 12 bases had no gene match. In DNA form, the CDR3 reads TGTGCCTGGAGTCTACCTCTGGGACTAGCGGGAGGGCTAGCCCAGTACTTC. It yields the protein CAWSLPLGLAGGLAQYF.

The chain is built from TRBV7-3 and TRBJ2-2, with 8 bases identical to TRBD1. Germline V gene lookup returns CDR1 SGHTA and CDR2 FQGTGA. Unmatched junction bases numbered 12, after V lost 5 bases and J lost 4 bases. This CDR3 is 17 amino acids long. This CDR3 reads CASSTQVRGQGTGELFF. The CDR3 DNA is TGTGCCAGCAGCACGCAAGTCAGGGGGCAGGGCACCGGGGAGCTGTTTTTT.

The rearrangement links TRBV10-3 to TRBJ2-7; D is ambiguous. CDR1 and CDR2 from the germline V gene are ENHRY and SYGVKD. Trimming left V 2 bases short and J 1 base short, with 6 bases between. This CDR3 is 13 amino acids long. Written as DNA, the CDR3 is TGTGCCATCAGTGAGGTCCCATCCTACGAGCAGTACTTC. This translates into CAISEVPSYEQYF.

The chain employs TRBV5-1 and TRBJ2-7; D possibly matches TRBD1 or TRBD2 (5 bases each). Germline CDR1 reads SGHRS; CDR2 reads YFSETQ. Trimming removed 4 bases at V and 6 bases at J, with 11 bases between. This CDR3 has 12 residues. This CDR3 is CASSRGGSEQYF. The CDR3 DNA reads TGCGCCAGCAGCCGGGGCGGCAGCGAGCAGTACTTC.

The chain joins TRBV28 to TRBJ1-4; perhaps TRBD1 as D (6 bases). Per germline, CDR1 MDHEN and CDR2 SYDVKM. V was trimmed by 3 bases and J by 2 bases, leaving 10 bases between them. The CDR3 totals 15 residues. The CDR3 protein is CASSFGGGTNEKLFF. CDR3 sequence (DNA): TGTGCCAGCAGTTTCGGGGGCGGGACTAATGAAAAACTGTTTTTT.

Written as DNA, the CDR3 is TGCAGCGTTGAGGTTAGGTTCTATGGCTACACCTTC. Encoded protein: CSVEVRFYGYTF. This chain connects TRBV29-1 to TRBJ1-2; D gene uncertain. The V gene's germline CDR1 is SQVTM and CDR2 ANQGSEA. The CDR3 contains 12 residues. V was clipped by 3 bases and J by 4 bases, with 9 bases between them.

J is TRBJ2-2 and V is TRBV5-4; D is perhaps TRBD2 (5 bases). CDR1 is SGHNT and CDR2 is YYREEE in the germline V gene (reference sequence). V lost 4 bases and J lost 6, with 10 bases in between. This CDR3 is 13 amino acids long. The DNA for the CDR3 is TGTGCCAGCAGCCCCGCACTAGCCGGGGAGCTGTTTTTT. It translates to CASSPALAGELFF. The full variable domain, with the rest looked up from reference TRBV5-4 and TRBJ2-2, is ETGVTQSPTHLIKTRGQQVTLRCSSQSGHNTVSWYQQALGQGPQFIFQYYREEENGRGNFPPRFSGLQFPNYSSELNVNALELDDSALYLCASSPALAGELFFGEGSRLTVL.

This chain links TRBV23-1 with TRBJ2-7; D possibly corresponds to TRBD1 (5 bases). TRBV23-1 falls under the ORF class, with uncertain function. The ends were cut back, 0 bases at V and 0 bases at J, with 9 bases in the middle. CDR3 length equals 15 residues. The CDR3 here is CASSQSIRASYEQYF. CDR3 nucleotides: TGCGCCAGCAGTCAATCGATCAGGGCCTCCTACGAGCAGTACTTC.

The chain links TRBV6-5 to TRBJ1-5, with TRBD1 as a possible D gene (6 bases). The CDR3 covers 14 residues. Germline V gene data show CDR1 as MNHEY and CDR2 as SVGAGI. V dropped 6 bases and J dropped 7 bases, with 16 bases sitting between them. CDR3: CASRKQGFGQPQHF. CDR3 nucleotide sequence: TGTGCCAGCAGGAAACAGGGATTCGGCCAGCCCCAGCATTTT.

The chain carries TRBV18 and TRBJ2-3; D assignment may be TRBD1 or TRBD2 (5 bases each). The CDR3 is made up of 14 amino acids. Trimming took 3 bases from V and 2 from J, leaving 9 bases between them. The germline gives CDR1 KGHSH, CDR2 LQKENI. In DNA form, the CDR3 reads TGTGCCAGCTCACCCGCCGGGACCACAGATACGCAGTATTTT. As protein: CASSPAGTTDTQYF.

The CDR3 protein is CASGLVQGGGNTEAFF. CDR3 sequence (DNA): TGTGCTAGTGGTTTGGTACAGGGAGGGGGAAACACTGAAGCTTTCTTT. The V gene is TRBV12-5, the J gene TRBJ1-1; D might be TRBD1 (6 bases). The CDR3 is made up of 16 amino acids. Germline CDR1 LGHNT, CDR2 FRNRAP. Trimming removed 0 bases from V and 2 bases from J, with 13 bases in between. Based on the CDR3 plus reference TRBV12-5 and TRBJ1-1, the full variable domain is DARVTQTPRHKVTEMGQEVTMRCQPILGHNTVFWYRQTMMQGLELLAYFRNRAPLDDSGMPKDRFSAEMPDATLATLKIQPSEPRDSAVYFCASGLVQGGGNTEAFFGQGTRLTVV.

The rearrangement uses TRBV30 and TRBJ1-2; D remains unclear. V shed 1 base and J shed 7 bases, with 7 bases lying between them. The CDR3 runs 11 residues. Germline CDR1 is GTSNPN and CDR2 is SVGIG (reference sequence). The CDR3 spells CAWSGSRGYTF. CDR3 nucleotide sequence: TGTGCCTGGAGTGGAAGTCGTGGCTACACCTTC.

The V and J genes are TRBV11-2 and TRBJ2-7; the match to TRBD2 covers 14 bases. The length of the CDR3 is 16 residues. Unmatched junction bases numbered 11, after V lost 6 bases and J lost 7 bases. In germline, CDR1 is SGHAT, CDR2 FQNNGV. CDR3 bases: TGTGCCAGCAGTCCAGGGACTAGCGGGAGAACACGGGAGCAGTACTTC. Its translation: CASSPGTSGRTREQYF.

This chain links TRBV7-2 with TRBJ1-4, with TRBD1 as a possible D gene (6 bases). The CDR3 contains 15 residues. The V gene's germline CDR1 is SGHTA and CDR2 FQGNSA. V shed 1 base and J shed 9 bases, with 15 bases lying between them. The CDR3 sequence: CASSLDGGLPQKLFF. The CDR3 DNA is TGTGCCAGCAGCTTAGACGGGGGGCTCCCCCAAAAACTGTTTTTT.

This chain joins TRBV10-3 and TRBJ2-1; 12 nucleotides align to TRBD2. V dropped 4 bases and J dropped 1; count of bases not matched to a gene: 5. Germline assignment: CDR1 ENHRY and CDR2 SYGVKD. This CDR3 region has 17 residues. CDR3 DNA sequence: TGTGCCATCAGTGGACTAGCGGGAGAACTTTCCTACAATGAGCAGTTCTTC. Amino acids: CAISGLAGELSYNEQFF.